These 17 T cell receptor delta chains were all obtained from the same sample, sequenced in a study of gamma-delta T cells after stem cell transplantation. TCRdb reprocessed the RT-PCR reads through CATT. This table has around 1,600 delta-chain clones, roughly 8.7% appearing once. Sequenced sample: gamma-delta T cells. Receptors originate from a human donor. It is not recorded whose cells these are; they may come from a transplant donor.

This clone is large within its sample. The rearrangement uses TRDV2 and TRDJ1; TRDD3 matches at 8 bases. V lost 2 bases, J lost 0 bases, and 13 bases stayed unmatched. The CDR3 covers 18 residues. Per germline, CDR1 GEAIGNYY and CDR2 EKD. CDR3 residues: CACDILLGAPGNTDKLIF. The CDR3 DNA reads TGTGCCTGTGACATATTACTGGGGGCCCCCGGCAACACCGATAAACTCATCTTT.

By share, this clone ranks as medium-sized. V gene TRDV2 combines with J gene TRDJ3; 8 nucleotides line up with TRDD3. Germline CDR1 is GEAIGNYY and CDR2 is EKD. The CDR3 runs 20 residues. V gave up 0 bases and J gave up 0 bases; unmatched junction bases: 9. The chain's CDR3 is CACDTGPGGPSSWDTRQMFF. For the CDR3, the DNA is TGTGCCTGTGACACCGGGCCTGGGGGACCTAGCTCCTGGGACACCCGACAGATGTTTTTC.

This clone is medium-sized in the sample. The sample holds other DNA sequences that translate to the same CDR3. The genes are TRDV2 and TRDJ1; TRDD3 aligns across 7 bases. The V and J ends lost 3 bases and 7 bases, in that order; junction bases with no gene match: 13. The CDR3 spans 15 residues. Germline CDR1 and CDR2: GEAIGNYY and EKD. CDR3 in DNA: TGTGCCTGTGACGAGCTTTTAGGGGGGGATCCTAAACTCATCTTT. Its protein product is CACDELLGGDPKLIF.

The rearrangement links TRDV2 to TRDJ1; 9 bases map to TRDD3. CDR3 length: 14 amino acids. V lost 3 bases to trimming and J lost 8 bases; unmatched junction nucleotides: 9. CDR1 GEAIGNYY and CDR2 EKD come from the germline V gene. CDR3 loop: CACDGVGDTQKLIF. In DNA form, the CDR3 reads TGTGCCTGTGACGGGGTTGGGGATACGCAGAAACTCATCTTT.

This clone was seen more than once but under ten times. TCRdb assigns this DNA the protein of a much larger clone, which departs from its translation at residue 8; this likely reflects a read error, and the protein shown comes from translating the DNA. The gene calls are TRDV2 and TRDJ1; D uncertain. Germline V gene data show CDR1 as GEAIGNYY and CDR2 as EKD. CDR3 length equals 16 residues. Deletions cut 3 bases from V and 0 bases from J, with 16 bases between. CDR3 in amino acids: CACDLLTRPYTDKLIF. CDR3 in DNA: TGTGCCTGTGACCTACTTACGAGGCCCTACACCGATAAACTCATCTTT.

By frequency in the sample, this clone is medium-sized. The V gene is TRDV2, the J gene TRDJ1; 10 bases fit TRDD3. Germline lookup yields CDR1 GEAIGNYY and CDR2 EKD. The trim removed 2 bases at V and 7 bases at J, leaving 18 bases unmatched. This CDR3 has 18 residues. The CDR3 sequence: CACDKLGDSRTNFGKLIF. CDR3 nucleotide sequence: TGTGCCTGTGACAAGCTGGGGGATAGTCGGACTAACTTCGGTAAACTCATCTTT.

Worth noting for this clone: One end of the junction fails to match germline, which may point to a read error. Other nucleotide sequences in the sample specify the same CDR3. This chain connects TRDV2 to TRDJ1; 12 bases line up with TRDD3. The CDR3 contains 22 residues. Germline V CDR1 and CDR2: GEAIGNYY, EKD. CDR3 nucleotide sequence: TGTGCCTGCGACACCGTACGGCCGGGCTCCTCCTCACTGGGGGATACTACCGATAAACTCATCTTT. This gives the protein CACDTVRPGSSSLGDTTDKLIF.

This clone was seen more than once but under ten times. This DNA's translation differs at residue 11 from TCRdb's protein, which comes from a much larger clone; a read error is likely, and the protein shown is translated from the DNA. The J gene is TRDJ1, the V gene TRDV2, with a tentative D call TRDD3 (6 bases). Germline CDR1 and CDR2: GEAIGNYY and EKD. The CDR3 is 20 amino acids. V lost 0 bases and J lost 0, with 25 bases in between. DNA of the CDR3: TGTGCCTGTGACACCGTCACTAGCGTGGGGGGTACGCTTCACACCGATAAACTCATCTTT. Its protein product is CACDTVTSVGGTLHTDKLIF.

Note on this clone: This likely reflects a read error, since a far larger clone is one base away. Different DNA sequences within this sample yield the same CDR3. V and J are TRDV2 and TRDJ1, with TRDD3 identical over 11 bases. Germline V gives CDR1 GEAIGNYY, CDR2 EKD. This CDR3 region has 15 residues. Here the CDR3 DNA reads TGCGCCTGTGACCCACTGGGGGATAAGGCCGATAAACTCATCTTT. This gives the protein CACDPLGDKADKLIF.

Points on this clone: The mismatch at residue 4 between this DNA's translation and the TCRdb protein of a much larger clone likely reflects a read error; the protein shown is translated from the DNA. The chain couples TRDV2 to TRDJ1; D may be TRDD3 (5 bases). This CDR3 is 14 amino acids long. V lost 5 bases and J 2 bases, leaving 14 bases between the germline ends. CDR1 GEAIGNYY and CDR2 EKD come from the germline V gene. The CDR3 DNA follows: TGTGCCTGTGGCACTGCTGGGAGAACCGATAAACTCATCTTT. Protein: CACGTAGRTDKLIF.

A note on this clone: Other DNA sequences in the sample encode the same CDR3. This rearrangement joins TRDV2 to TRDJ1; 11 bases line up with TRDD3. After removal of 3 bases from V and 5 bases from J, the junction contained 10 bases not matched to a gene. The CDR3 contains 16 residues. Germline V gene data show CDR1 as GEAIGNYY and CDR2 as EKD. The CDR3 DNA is TGTGCCTGTGACCCCTGGGGGATACCTGGGGGTGATAAACTCATCTTT. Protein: CACDPWGIPGGDKLIF.

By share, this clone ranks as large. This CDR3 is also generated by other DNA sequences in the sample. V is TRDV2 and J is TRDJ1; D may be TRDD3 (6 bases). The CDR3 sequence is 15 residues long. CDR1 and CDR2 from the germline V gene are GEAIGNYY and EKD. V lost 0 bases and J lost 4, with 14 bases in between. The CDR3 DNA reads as TGTGCCTGTGACACCGTCGGGGGAGACCGCGATAAACTCATCTTT. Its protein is CACDTVGGDRDKLIF.

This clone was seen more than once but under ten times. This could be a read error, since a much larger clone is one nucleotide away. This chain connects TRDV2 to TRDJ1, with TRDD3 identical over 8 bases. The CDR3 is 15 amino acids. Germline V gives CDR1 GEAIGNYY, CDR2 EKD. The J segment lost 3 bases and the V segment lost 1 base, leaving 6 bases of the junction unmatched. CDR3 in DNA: TGTGCCTGTGACACGTTGCTGGGGGACGCCGATAAACTCATCTTT. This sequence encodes CACDTLLGDADKLIF.

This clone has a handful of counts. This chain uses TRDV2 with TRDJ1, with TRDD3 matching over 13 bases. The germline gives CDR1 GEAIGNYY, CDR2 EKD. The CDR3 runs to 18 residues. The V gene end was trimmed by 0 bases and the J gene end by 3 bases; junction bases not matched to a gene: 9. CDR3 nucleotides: TGTGCCTGTGACACCGTCCTACTGGGGGATACGCGGTCCGATAAACTCATCTTT. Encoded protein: CACDTVLLGDTRSDKLIF.

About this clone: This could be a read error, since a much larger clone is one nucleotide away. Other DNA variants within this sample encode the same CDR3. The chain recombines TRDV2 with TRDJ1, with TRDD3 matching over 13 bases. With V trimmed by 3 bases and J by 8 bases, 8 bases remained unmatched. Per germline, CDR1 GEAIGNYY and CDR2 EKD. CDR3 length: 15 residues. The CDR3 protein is CACDLLGDTGDKLIF. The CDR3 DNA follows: TGTGCCTGTGACTTACTGGGGGATACGGGCGACAAACTCATCTTT.

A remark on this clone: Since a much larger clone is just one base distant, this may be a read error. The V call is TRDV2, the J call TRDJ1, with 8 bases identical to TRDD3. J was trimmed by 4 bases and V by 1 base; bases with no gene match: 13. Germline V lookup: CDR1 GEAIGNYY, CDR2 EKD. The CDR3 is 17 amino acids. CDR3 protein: CACDTISDWGVRDKLIF. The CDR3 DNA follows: TGTGCCTGTGACACGATCTCTGACTGGGGGGTACGCGATAAACTCATCTTT.

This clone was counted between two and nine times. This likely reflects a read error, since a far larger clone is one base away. Written as DNA, the CDR3 is TGTGCCTGTGACGCCGTTTCCTGGGCTGGGGGATACTCCGATAAACTCATCTTT. Translated, it gives CACDAVSWAGGYSDKLIF. The chain uses TRDV2 and TRDJ1; 11 positions agree with TRDD3. The CDR3 totals 18 residues. V trimming: 3 bases; J trimming: 3 bases; junction bases outside the gene matches: 14. Germline V lookup: CDR1 GEAIGNYY, CDR2 EKD.